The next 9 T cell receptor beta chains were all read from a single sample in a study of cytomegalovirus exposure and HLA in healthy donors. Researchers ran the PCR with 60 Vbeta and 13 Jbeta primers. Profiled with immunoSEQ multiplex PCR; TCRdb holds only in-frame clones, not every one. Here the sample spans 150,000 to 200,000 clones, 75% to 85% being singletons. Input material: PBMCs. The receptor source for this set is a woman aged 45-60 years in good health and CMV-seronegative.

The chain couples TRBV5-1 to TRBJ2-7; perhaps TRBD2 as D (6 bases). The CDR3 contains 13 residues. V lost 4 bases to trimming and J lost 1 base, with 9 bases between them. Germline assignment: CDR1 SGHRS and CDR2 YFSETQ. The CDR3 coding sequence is TGCGCCAGCAGCACCGGGACTTCCTACGAGCAGTACTTC. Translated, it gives CASSTGTSYEQYF.

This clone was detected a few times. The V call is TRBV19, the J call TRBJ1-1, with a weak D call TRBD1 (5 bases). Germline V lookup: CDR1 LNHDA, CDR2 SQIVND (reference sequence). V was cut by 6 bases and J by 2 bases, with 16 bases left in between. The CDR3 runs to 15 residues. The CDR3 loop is CASRLRRQPNTEAFF. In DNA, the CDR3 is TGTGCCAGTAGACTAAGAAGACAGCCCAACACTGAAGCTTTCTTT.

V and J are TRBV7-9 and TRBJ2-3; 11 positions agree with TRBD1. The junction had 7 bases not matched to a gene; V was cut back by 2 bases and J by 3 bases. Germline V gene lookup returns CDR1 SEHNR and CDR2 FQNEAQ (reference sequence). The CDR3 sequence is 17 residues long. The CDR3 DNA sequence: TGTGCCAGCAGCTTACCAGGGGGACAGGGGGTTACAGATACGCAGTATTTT. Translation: CASSLPGGQGVTDTQYF.

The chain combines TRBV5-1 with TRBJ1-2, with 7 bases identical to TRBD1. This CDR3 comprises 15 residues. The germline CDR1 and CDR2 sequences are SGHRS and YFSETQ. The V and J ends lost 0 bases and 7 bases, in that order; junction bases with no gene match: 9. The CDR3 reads CASSLVPGGAVGYTF. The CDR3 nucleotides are TGCGCCAGCAGCTTGGTTCCAGGGGGAGCGGTTGGCTACACCTTC. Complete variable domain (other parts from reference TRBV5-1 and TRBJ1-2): KAGVTQTPRYLIKTRGQQVTLSCSPISGHRSVSWYQQTPGQGLQFLFEYFSETQRNKGNFPGRFSGRQFSNSRSEMNVSTLELGDSALYLCASSLVPGGAVGYTFGSGTRLTVV.

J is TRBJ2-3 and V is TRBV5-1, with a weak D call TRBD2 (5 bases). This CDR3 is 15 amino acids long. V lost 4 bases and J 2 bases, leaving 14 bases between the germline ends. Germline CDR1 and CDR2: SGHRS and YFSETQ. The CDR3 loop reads CASSLSTTYTDTQYF. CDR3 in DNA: TGCGCCAGCAGCCTCTCGACTACCTACACAGATACGCAGTATTTT.

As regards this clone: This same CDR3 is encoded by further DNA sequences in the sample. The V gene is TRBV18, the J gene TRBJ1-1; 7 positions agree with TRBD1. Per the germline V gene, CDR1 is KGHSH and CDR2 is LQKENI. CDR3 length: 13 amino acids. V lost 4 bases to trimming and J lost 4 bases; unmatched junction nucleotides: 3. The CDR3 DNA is TGTGCCAGCTCACGGCAGGGGGGCACTGAAGCTTTCTTT. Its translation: CASSRQGGTEAFF.

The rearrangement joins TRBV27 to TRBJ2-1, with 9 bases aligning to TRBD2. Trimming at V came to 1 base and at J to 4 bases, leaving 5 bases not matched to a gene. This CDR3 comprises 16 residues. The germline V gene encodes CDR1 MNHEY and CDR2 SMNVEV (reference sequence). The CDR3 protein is CASSLWASGGYNEQFF. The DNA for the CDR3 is TGTGCCAGCAGTTTATGGGCCAGCGGGGGGTACAATGAGCAGTTCTTC.

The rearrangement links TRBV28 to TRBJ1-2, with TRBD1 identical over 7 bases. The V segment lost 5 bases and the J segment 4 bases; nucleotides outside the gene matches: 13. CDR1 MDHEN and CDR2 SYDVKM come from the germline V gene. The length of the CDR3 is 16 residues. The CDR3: CASSPERGRDSYGYTF. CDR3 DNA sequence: TGTGCCAGCAGTCCCGAAAGGGGGCGGGACAGCTATGGCTACACCTTC.

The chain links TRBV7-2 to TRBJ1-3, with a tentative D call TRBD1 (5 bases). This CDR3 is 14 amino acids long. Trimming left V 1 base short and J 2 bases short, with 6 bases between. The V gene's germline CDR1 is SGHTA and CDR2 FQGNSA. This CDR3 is CASSLVGAGNTIYF. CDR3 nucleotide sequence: TGTGCCAGCAGCTTAGTAGGGGCTGGAAACACCATATATTTT.